This entry lists 17 T cell receptor beta chains sequenced from one sample in a study of blood T cell repertoires in COVID-19. Some clones are missing from TCRdb's copy, which holds only in-frame ones; the method was immunoSEQ multiplex PCR. The data contain 200,000 to 250,000 clones, more than 75% of them singletons. Sequenced input: PBMCs or T cells enriched from blood (not recorded which). These receptors came from a woman aged 50 to 60 who had recovered from COVID-19.

V gene TRBV14 combines with J gene TRBJ1-2, with 9 positions matching TRBD1. In germline, CDR1 is SGHDN, CDR2 FVKESK. Trimming at V came to 5 bases and at J to 3 bases, leaving 7 bases not matched to a gene. The CDR3 is made up of 15 amino acids. This CDR3 is CASSLPGQGHYGYTF. As DNA, the CDR3 is TGTGCCAGCAGCTTGCCGGGACAGGGACACTATGGCTACACCTTC.

The chain combines TRBV19 with TRBJ2-1, with D perhaps matching TRBD2 (5 bases). CDR3 size: 13 residues. Germline V CDR1 and CDR2: LNHDA, SQIVND (reference sequence). V lost 5 bases to trimming and J lost 14 bases, with 19 bases between them. This CDR3 is CASSPPTSRLEFF. The CDR3 DNA reads TGTGCCAGTAGTCCACCTACTAGTCGGCTTGAGTTCTTC.

In DNA form, the CDR3 reads TGTGCCAGCTCCGCGGACAGAGATAGCAATCAGCCCCAGCATTTT. Translating gives CASSADRDSNQPQHF. This chain uses TRBV18 with TRBJ1-5, with D possibly matching TRBD1 (6 bases). The CDR3 is 15 amino acids. V was clipped by 6 bases and J by 0 bases, with 12 bases between them. Germline CDR1 and CDR2: KGHSH and LQKENI.

The chain joins TRBV4-1 to TRBJ1-5, with TRBD1 identical over 7 bases. Trimming at V came to 0 bases and at J to 6 bases, leaving 5 bases not matched to a gene. CDR1 MGHRA and CDR2 YSYEKL come from the germline V gene. The CDR3 extends over 15 amino acids. CDR3 sequence (DNA): TGCGCCAGCAGCCAAGACAGGGGGTTAGGTCAGCCCCAGCATTTT. Residues: CASSQDRGLGQPQHF.

V is TRBV28 and J is TRBJ1-2; possibly TRBD1 for D (6 bases). CDR1 is MDHEN and CDR2 is SYDVKM in the germline V gene. This CDR3 spans 12 amino acids. Trimming removed 10 bases at V and 8 bases at J, with 17 bases between. This CDR3 is CAISGGRYGYTF. In DNA, the CDR3 is TGTGCCATTTCGGGGGGGCGATACGGCTACACCTTC.

The rearrangement uses TRBV28 and TRBJ1-3; D perhaps matches TRBD1 (6 bases). Germline V gene data show CDR1 as MDHEN and CDR2 as SYDVKM. This CDR3 spans 15 amino acids. With 2 bases removed from V and 8 bases from J, the gap between germline ends came to 16 bases. The CDR3: CASSLAQGSEDTIYF. The CDR3 DNA is TGTGCCAGCAGTTTAGCGCAGGGGTCGGAGGACACCATATATTTT.

The V gene is TRBV30, the J gene TRBJ2-1; 11 bases are a match to TRBD2. Germline CDR1 reads GTSNPN; CDR2 reads SVGIG (reference sequence). This CDR3 region has 14 residues. J lost 9 bases, V lost 0 bases, and 4 bases had no gene match. The CDR3 bases are TGTGCCTGGAGTGTACTAGCGGGAGTCGTTGAGCAGTTCTTC. This translates into CAWSVLAGVVEQFF. Combining the CDR3 with reference TRBV30 and TRBJ2-1 gives the whole variable domain SQTIHQWPATLVQPVGSPLSLECTVEGTSNPNLYWYRQAAGRGLQLLFYSVGIGQISSEVPQNLSASRPQDRQFILSSKKLLLSDSGFYLCAWSVLAGVVEQFFGPGTRLTVL.

This clone has just a few counts. This chain links TRBV4-3 with TRBJ1-1; D not certain. V lost 2 bases and J 7 bases, leaving 11 bases between the germline ends. Germline V gene lookup returns CDR1 LGHNA and CDR2 YSLEER. This CDR3 is 13 amino acids long. The CDR3 here is CASSQLGVIEAFF. Here the CDR3 DNA reads TGCGCCAGCAGCCAACTGGGAGTAATTGAAGCTTTCTTT.

The chain has TRBV18 and TRBJ1-2; 7 bases fit TRBD1. V dropped 2 bases and J dropped 8; count of bases not matched to a gene: 5. There are 13 residues in the CDR3. Germline V gives CDR1 KGHSH, CDR2 LQKENI. CDR3 protein: CASSPNRGDGYTF. In nucleotides, the CDR3 is TGTGCCAGCTCACCAAACAGGGGTGACGGCTACACCTTC.

The J gene is TRBJ2-5, the V gene TRBV5-4, with D possibly matching TRBD1 (8 bases). CDR3 length: 15 amino acids. Trimming took 4 bases from V and 3 from J, leaving 16 bases between them. Germline V lookup: CDR1 SGHNT, CDR2 YYREEE (reference sequence). The CDR3: CASSPTGGQEETQYF. For the CDR3, the DNA is TGTGCCAGCAGCCCCACGGGGGGACAGGAAGAGACCCAGTACTTC.

The chain has TRBV13 and TRBJ2-1; no firm D call. Trimming removed 3 bases at V and 11 bases at J, with 8 bases between. This CDR3 region has 11 residues. Looked up from germline, CDR1 is PRHDT and CDR2 is FYEKMQ (reference sequence). The CDR3 is CASSFVTQQFF. The CDR3 nucleotides read TGTGCCAGCAGCTTCGTTACACAGCAGTTCTTC.

The chain uses TRBV5-6 and TRBJ1-2, with D tentatively TRBD1 (6 bases). From germline, CDR1 is SGHDT and CDR2 YYEEEE. This CDR3 is 15 amino acids long. The V gene lost 1 base and the J gene lost 3 bases, with 13 bases spanning the gap. The CDR3 DNA reads TGTGCCAGCAGCTTGAGGGGGAGGGGACACTATGGCTACACCTTC. Its protein product is CASSLRGRGHYGYTF.

The J gene is TRBJ2-2, the V gene TRBV4-1; 9 bases agree with TRBD1. V dropped 3 bases and J dropped 1; count of bases not matched to a gene: 3. The CDR3 is made up of 16 amino acids. Per germline, CDR1 MGHRA and CDR2 YSYEKL. The CDR3 nucleotides are TGCGCCAGCAGCCACCAGGACAGGGGGAACACCGGGGAGCTGTTTTTT. This gives the protein CASSHQDRGNTGELFF.

The V gene is TRBV2, the J gene TRBJ1-2, with TRBD1 matching over 10 bases. CDR1 is SNHLY, CDR2 FYNNEI, per germline. This CDR3 comprises 19 residues. The V gene end was trimmed by 3 bases and the J gene end by 6 bases; junction bases not matched to a gene: 19. For the CDR3, the DNA is TGTGCCAGCAGTGAGGGGGCACCCGTGGGGACAGGGGTAAACGATGGCTACACCTTC. This gives the protein CASSEGAPVGTGVNDGYTF.

With respect to this clone: In the same sample, other DNA sequences code for this CDR3. This sequence joins TRBV19 and TRBJ2-1, with 9 bases aligning to TRBD1. J gave up 7 bases and V 6 bases, and 7 bases lay outside the gene matches. The CDR3 extends over 14 amino acids. Germline V CDR1 and CDR2: LNHDA, SQIVND (reference sequence). CDR3 in DNA: TGTGCCAGTAGGCCGGGACAGGGTTATAATGAGCAGTTCTTC. Protein sequence: CASRPGQGYNEQFF.

The chain combines TRBV9 with TRBJ2-5, with TRBD2 matching over 11 bases. This CDR3 is 15 amino acids long. Germline V gives CDR1 SGDLS, CDR2 YYNGEE. The J segment lost 2 bases and the V segment lost 3 bases, leaving 3 bases of the junction unmatched. CDR3 sequence (DNA): TGTGCCAGCAGCGCGGGACTAGCGGATCAAGAGACCCAGTACTTC. As protein: CASSAGLADQETQYF.

This chain uses TRBV6-5 with TRBJ2-6, with D perhaps TRBD1 (6 bases). V lost 5 bases and J lost 4, with 12 bases in between. This CDR3 comprises 15 residues. Germline V gene sequence: CDR1 MNHEY, CDR2 SVGAGI. CDR3 DNA: TGTGCCAGCAGTCATCAGGGGTACGGGGCCAACGTCCTGACTTTC. Translation gives CASSHQGYGANVLTF.